This T cell receptor beta chain was recorded in a study of T-cell reconstitution after alpha-beta-depleted transplantation in children. General study points: Newly generated T cells supplied most T-cell counts and diversity one year post-transplant. Alpha-beta T cells about two months after transplant reportedly derived from several hundred expanded graft clones.

Unique molecular identifiers were used in preparing the TCRbeta library. TCRdb recomputed calls from the PCR reads with MiXCR, one row per CDR3 protein. The profile shows about 980,000 distinct CDR3 sequences, roughly 29% of them singletons. This clonotype came up a few times. Its target is unknown. V shed 2 bases and J shed 9 bases, with 6 bases lying between them. There are 11 residues in the CDR3. Germline V gene lookup returns CDR1 SGHDT and CDR2 YYEEEE. This sequence joins TRBV5-6 and TRBJ2-4; unclear D gene. The receptor comes from a boy under three years old who had a stem cell transplant for SCID, so the T cells may come from the graft donor. The sample here was PBMCs, mostly from graft donor cells, taken 360 days after TCRalphabeta/CD19-depleted stem cell transplant. CDR3 in DNA: TGTGCCAGCAGCTTACAAGGCATTCAGTACTTC. Protein product: CASSLQGIQYF.